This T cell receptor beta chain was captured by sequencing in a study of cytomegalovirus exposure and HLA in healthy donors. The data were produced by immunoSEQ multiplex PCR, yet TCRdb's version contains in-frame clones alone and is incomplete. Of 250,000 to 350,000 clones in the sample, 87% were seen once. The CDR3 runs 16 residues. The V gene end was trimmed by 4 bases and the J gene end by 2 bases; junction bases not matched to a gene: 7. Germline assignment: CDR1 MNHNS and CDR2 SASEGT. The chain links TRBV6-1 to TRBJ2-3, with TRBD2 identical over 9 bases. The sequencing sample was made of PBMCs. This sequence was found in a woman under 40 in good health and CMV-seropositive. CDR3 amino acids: CASSGSSGSPTDTQYF. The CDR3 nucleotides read TGTGCCAGCAGTGGAAGTAGCGGGAGTCCCACAGATACGCAGTATTTT.